This is a list of T cell receptor beta chains from one sample in a study of shared clonotypes between healthy human individuals. Measured with immunoSEQ multiplex PCR; TCRdb has only the in-frame clones, and not every one. Among around 940,000 clones listed, approximately 80% were seen once. What was sequenced was memory CD4+ T cells sorted from blood. Source of these receptors: a man younger than 35 in good health. Both conserved end residues are part of each CDR3.

j_gene	v_gene	CDR3aa
TRBJ2-7	TRBV14	CASSRQGLSEQYF
TRBJ2-5	TRBV18	CASSPGSQETQYF
TRBJ1-5	TRBV19	CASSHDQPQHF
TRBJ2-1	TRBV12-5	CASGLVLSILRLGSYNEQFF
TRBJ1-3	TRBV25-1	CASSEYAVISGNTIYF
TRBJ1-5	TRBV5-8	CASSLPLQPQHF
TRBJ1-1	TRBV2	CASSERGRTEAFF
TRBJ1-2	TRBV7-2	CASSLDRGGYTF
TRBJ1-2	TRBV28	CASNTEQGARGYTF
TRBJ2-5	TRBV5-1	CASSQLAPASIQETQYF
TRBJ1-5	TRBV10-3	CAISEQGHQPQHF
TRBJ2-3	TRBV14	CASSQGRGLDTQYF
TRBJ2-7	TRBV11-3	CASSHGQGIYEQYF
TRBJ2-1	TRBV6-5	CASSSGQGAVNEQFF
TRBJ1-2	TRBV28	CASRTLRTGPHGGLF
TRBJ2-1	TRBV18	CASSLPGLAGYNEQFF
TRBJ1-4	TRBV30	CAWSLLGGGEKLFF
TRBJ2-7	TRBV2	CASKRARDSAHEQYF
TRBJ1-6	TRBV27	CASSVRENSPLHF
TRBJ1-5	TRBV2	CASSEIQGGQPQHF
TRBJ1-4	TRBV7-9	CASSLGGTGEKLFF
TRBJ1-2	TRBV28	CASTLRGRGYGYTF
TRBJ2-1	TRBV11-2	CASSNLQGRNEQFF
TRBJ2-4	TRBV6-5	CASSSLGAIAKNIQYF
TRBJ1-2	TRBV5-1	CASSLDTADYGYTF
TRBJ1-6	TRBV12-5	CASALGPRNSPLHF
TRBJ2-6	TRBV5-1	CASSQDSSGANVLTF
TRBJ2-3	TRBV7-9	CASSRGQGPDTQYF
TRBJ1-2	TRBV23-1	CASSPPGRGPRGYTF
TRBJ1-2	TRBV10-1	CASSESGNYGYTF
TRBJ1-2	TRBV5-1	CASRPPGTGNGGYTF
TRBJ2-2	TRBV6-1	CASTPGSGSAGELFF
TRBJ1-2	TRBV5-1	CASSLEAGADYGYTF
TRBJ2-3	TRBV5-1	CASSLGASDTDTQYF
TRBJ2-7	TRBV2	CASSETGQGPYEQYF
TRBJ2-1	TRBV5-4	CASSSKTSGGSYNEQFF
TRBJ2-1	TRBV9	CASSPMGRTYNEQFF
TRBJ1-4	TRBV11-2	CASSPGTKGDEKLFF
TRBJ2-1	TRBV7-6	CASSFSGDYNEQFF
TRBJ2-2	TRBV11-2	CASTSVVQGWTGELFF
TRBJ2-1	TRBV6-1	CASIRGGSNEQFF